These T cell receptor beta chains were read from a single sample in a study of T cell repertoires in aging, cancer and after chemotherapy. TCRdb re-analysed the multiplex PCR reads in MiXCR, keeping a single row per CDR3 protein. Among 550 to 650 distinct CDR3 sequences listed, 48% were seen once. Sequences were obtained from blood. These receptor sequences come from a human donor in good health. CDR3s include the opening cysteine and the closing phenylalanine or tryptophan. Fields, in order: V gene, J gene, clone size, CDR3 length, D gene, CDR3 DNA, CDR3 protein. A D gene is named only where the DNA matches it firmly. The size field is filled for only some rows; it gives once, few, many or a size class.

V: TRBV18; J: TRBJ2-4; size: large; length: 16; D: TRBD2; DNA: TGTGCCAGCTCACCCAGCGGGAGCCTCCTCAAAAACATTCAGTACTTC; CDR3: CASSPSGSLLKNIQYF
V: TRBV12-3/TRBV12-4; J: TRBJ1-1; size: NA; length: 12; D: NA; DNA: TGTGCCAGCAGTTTGCGGAGGACTGAAGCTTTCTTT; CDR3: CASSLRRTEAFF
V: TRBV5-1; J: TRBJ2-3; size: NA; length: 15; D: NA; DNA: TGCGCCAGCAGCTGGGGGGACAGCCGCACAGATACGCAGTATTTT; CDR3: CASSWGDSRTDTQYF
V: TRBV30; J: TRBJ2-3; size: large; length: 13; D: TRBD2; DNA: TGTGCCTGGAGTGTACTAGCGGGAGATACGCAGTATTTT; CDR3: CAWSVLAGDTQYF
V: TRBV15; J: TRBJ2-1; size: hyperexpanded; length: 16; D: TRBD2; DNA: TGTGCCACCAGCAGGTCTCTGACTAGCGGACACAATGAGCAGTTCTTC; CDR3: CATSRSLTSGHNEQFF
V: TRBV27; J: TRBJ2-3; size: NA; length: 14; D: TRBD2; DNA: TGTGCCAGCACAACTAGCGGGAGCACAGATACGCAGTATTTT; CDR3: CASTTSGSTDTQYF
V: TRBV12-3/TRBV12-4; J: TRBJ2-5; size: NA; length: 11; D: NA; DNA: TGTGCCAGCAGTTTATCGGTGACCCAGTACTTC; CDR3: CASSLSVTQYF
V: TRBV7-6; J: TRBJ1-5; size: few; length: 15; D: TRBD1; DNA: TGTGCCAGCAGCCTGACAGGGGGCGGCAATCAGCCCCAGCATTTT; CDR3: CASSLTGGGNQPQHF
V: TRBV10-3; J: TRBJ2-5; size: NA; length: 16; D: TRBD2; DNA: TGTGCCATCAGTGAGTCAGGGACTAGCGGGAGAGAGACCCAGTACTTC; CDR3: CAISESGTSGRETQYF
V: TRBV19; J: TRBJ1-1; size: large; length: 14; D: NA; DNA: TGTGCCAGTTCCGCCCGCGGGATGAACACTGAAGCTTTCTTT; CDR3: CASSARGMNTEAFF
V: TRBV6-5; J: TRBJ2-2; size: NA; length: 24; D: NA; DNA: NA; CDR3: CASSYVQRGSYEQYFGPGTGELFF
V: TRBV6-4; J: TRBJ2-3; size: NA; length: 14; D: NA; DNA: TGTGCCAGCAGGTGCGGCGGGGGCACAGATACGCAGTATTTT; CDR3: CASRCGGGTDTQYF
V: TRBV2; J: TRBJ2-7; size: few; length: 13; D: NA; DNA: TGTGCCAGCAGGGGGGTGGGAACCTACGAGCAGTACTTC; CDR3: CASRGVGTYEQYF
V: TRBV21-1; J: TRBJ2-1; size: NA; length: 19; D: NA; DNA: TGTGCCAGCAGCGGTTCCGGGACTAGCGAAAGATTCTACTACAATGAGCAGTTCTTC; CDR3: CASSGSGTSERFYYNEQFF
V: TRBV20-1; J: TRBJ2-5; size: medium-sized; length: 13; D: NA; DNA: TGCAGTGCCTCAGCCGGGCTACAAGAGACCCAGTACTTC; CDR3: CSASAGLQETQYF
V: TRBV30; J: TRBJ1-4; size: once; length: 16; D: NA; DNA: TGTGCCTGGAGGGGGAGTATAGGACAGCCGTCTGAAAAACTGTTTTTT; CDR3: CAWRGSIGQPSEKLFF
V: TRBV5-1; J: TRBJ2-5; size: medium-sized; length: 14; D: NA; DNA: TGCGCCAGCACTCTGTTAAATAGGGGCGAGACCCAGTACTTC; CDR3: CASTLLNRGETQYF
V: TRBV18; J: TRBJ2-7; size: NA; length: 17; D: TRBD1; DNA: TGTGCCAGCTCACCACCGAACTCCGGGACAGGGACTGGCGAGCAGTACTTC; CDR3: CASSPPNSGTGTGEQYF
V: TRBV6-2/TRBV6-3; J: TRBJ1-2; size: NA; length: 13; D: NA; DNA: TGTGCCAGCAGTTACGGGACTAGATATGGCTACACCTTC; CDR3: CASSYGTRYGYTF
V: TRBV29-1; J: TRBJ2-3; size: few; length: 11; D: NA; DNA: TGCAGCGGACTCGGAACGGATACGCAGTATTTT; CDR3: CSGLGTDTQYF
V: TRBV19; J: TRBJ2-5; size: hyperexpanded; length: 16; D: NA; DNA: TGTGCCAGTAGTATCATTAGGGCGAAAGAACAAGAGACCCAGTACTTC; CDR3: CASSIIRAKEQETQYF
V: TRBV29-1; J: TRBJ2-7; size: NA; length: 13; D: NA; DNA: TGCAGCGTGGCCCGGGACTGGACCTACGAGCAGTACTTC; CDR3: CSVARDWTYEQYF
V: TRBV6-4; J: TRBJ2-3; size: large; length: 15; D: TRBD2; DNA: TGTGCCAGCAGTGACCGGAGCGGGGGCTTGGATACGCAGTATTTT; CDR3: CASSDRSGGLDTQYF
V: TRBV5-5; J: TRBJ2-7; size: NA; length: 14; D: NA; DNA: TGTGCCAGCAGCTGGGCGGGACAAGGGGGCGAGCAGTACTTC; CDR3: CASSWAGQGGEQYF
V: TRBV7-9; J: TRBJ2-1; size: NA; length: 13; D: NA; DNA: TGTGCCAGCAGCCAGAGGTCTCGGAATGAGCAGTTCTTC; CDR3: CASSQRSRNEQFF
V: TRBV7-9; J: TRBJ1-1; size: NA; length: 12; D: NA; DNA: TGTGCCAGCAGCTTAGTGGACAATCAAGCTTTCTTT; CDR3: CASSLVDNQAFF
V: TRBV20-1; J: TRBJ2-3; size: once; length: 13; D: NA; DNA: TGCAGTGCTACCCACCTCCAACGAGATACGCAGTATTTT; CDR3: CSATHLQRDTQYF
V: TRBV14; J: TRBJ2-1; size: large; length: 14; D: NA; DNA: TGTGCCAGCAGTGGAGGAGTCGCACGAGGGGAGCAGTTCTTC; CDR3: CASSGGVARGEQFF
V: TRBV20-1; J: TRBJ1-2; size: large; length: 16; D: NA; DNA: TGCAGTGCTAGACCACCCCCGGGGTCTGGGGTCGGTGGCTACACCTTC; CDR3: CSARPPPGSGVGGYTF
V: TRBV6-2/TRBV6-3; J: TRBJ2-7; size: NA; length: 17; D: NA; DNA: TGTGCCAGCAGTTATCCAACATGTTTTTCCAACTCCTACGAGCAGTACTTC; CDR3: CASSYPTCFSNSYEQYF
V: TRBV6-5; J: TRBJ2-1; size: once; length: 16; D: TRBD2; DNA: TGTGCCAGCAGCCGGGGACTAGCGGGGGACTACAATGAGCAGTTCTTC; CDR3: CASSRGLAGDYNEQFF
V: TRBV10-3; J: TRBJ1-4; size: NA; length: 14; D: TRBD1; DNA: TGTGCCACTGCGGAGGGACAGGGTAATGAAAAACTGTTTTTT; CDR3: CATAEGQGNEKLFF
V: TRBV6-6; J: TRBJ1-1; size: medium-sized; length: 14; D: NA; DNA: TGTGCCAGCAGTACCCAGGGCGGTAACACTGAAGCTTTCTTT; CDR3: CASSTQGGNTEAFF
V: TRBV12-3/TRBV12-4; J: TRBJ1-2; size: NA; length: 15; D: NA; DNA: TGTGCCAGCAGTTCTCCAAGACAGCAGCACTATGGCTACACCTTC; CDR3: CASSSPRQQHYGYTF
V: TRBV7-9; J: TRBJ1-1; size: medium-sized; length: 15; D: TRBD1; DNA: TGTGCCAGCAGCTTACGGGGGACAGGGGGCACTGAAGCTTTCTTT; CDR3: CASSLRGTGGTEAFF
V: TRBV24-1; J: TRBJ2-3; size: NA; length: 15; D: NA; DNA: TGTGCCACCAGTGATAGAGGGACTAGCACAGATACGCAGTATTTT; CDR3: CATSDRGTSTDTQYF
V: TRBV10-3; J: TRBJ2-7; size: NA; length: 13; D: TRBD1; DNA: TGTGCCATCAGTATTGGACAGGTCTACGAGCAGTACTTC; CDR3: CAISIGQVYEQYF
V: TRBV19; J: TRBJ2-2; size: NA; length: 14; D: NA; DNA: TGTGCCAGTAGTATAGGGGCCGGGACCGGGGAGCTGTTTTTT; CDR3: CASSIGAGTGELFF
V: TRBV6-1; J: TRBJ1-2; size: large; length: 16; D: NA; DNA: TGTGCCAGCAGTGAAAGGATGGACAGAGGGAACTATGGCTACACCTTC; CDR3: CASSERMDRGNYGYTF
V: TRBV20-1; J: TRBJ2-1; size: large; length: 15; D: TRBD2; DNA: TGCAGTGCCCCGACTAGCGGGATAATCTGGAATGAGCAGTTCTTC; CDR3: CSAPTSGIIWNEQFF
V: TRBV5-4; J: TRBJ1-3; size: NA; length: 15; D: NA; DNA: TGTGCCAGCAGTGACGCGACAGCCGCTGGAAACACCATATATTTT; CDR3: CASSDATAAGNTIYF
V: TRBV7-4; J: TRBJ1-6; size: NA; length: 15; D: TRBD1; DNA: TGTGCCAGCAGTGAAGGGGACAGGGGTAATTCACCCCTCCACTTT; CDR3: CASSEGDRGNSPLHF
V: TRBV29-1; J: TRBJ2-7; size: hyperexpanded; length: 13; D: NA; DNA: TGCAGCGTTGAAAAAGGGAAGAACGGCGAGCAGTACTTC; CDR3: CSVEKGKNGEQYF
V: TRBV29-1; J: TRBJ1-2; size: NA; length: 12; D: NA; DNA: TGCAGCGGGGGGGGGGATTCCTATGGCTACACCTTC; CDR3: CSGGGDSYGYTF
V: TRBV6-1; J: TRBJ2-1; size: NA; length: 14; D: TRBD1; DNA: TGTGCCAGCAGTGGACCGGGACAGGGTAAGATGCAGTTCTTC; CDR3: CASSGPGQGKMQFF
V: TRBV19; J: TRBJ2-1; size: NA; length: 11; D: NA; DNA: TGTGCCAGTAGTGTTCACAATGAGCAGTTCTTC; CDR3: CASSVHNEQFF
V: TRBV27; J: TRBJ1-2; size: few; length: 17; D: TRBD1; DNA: TGTGCCAGCAGTCCACCCCGCCGGGACAGGGGGGTAAATGGCTACACCTTC; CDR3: CASSPPRRDRGVNGYTF
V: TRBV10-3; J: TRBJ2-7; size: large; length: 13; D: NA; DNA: TGTGCCACCCAGGCGGCACCGTCGTCGGAGCAGTACTTC; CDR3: CATQAAPSSEQYF
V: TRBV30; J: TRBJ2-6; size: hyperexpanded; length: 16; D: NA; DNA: TGTGCCTACTCATCTGGGGAAATCTCTGGGGCCAACGTCCTGACTTTC; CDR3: CAYSSGEISGANVLTF
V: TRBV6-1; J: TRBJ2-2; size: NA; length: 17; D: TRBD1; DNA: TGTGCCAGCAGTGAATTGCAGGGGGCGCAAAACACCGGGGAGCTGTTTTTT; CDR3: CASSELQGAQNTGELFF
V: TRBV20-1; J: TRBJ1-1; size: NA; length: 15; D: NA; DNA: TGCAGTGCTAGGGGCAGCTGGAAGGTGAACACTGAAGCTTTCTTT; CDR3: CSARGSWKVNTEAFF